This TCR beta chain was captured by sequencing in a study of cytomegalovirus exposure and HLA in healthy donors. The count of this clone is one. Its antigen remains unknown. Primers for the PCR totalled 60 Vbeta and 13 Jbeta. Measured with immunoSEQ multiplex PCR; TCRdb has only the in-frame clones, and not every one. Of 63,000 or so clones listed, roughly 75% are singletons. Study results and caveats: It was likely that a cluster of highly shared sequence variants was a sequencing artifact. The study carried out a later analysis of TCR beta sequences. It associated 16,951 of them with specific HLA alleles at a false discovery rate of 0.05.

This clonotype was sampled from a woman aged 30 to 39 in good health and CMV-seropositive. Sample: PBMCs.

CDR3 nucleotides: TGTGCCAGCAGTTTAGCGACCGACAGGTCCTACGAGCAGTACTTC. This gives the protein CASSLATDRSYEQYF. This rearrangement joins TRBV28 to TRBJ2-7; possibly TRBD1 for D (6 bases). Germline CDR1 and CDR2: MDHEN and SYDVKM. The CDR3 covers 15 residues. V shed 2 bases and J shed 1 base, with 12 bases lying between them.